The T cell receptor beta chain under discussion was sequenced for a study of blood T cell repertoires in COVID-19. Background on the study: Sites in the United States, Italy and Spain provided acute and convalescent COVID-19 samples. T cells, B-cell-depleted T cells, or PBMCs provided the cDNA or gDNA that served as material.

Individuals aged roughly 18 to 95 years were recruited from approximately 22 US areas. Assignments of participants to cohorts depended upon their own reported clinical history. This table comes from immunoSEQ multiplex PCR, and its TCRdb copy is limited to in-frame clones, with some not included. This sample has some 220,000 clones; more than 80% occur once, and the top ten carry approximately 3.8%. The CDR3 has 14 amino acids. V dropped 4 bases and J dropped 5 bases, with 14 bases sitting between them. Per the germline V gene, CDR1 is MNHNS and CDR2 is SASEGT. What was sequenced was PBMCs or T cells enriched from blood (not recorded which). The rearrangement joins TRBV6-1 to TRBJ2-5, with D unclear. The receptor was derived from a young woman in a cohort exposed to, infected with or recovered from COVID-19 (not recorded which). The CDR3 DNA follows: TGTGCCAGCAGTGTGTCTCGTTCCGTGGAGACCCAGTACTTC. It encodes CASSVSRSVETQYF.